The clone carrying this T cell receptor beta chain was observed a few times. Its target is unknown. The trim removed 1 base at V and 8 bases at J, leaving 4 bases unmatched. This CDR3 region has 15 residues. Germline V lookup: CDR1 SGHDN, CDR2 FVKESK. Alopecia areata patients gave lesional scalp punch biopsies and peripheral blood samples. RNA was isolated and reverse transcribed to cDNA, the sequencing template. Method: immunoSEQ multiplex PCR; TCRdb's copy keeps in-frame clones and lacks some. This sample carries 15,000 to 16,000 clones, 45% to 65% of them seen once, and the ten largest clones take over 9%. This sample was taken from a study of CD8+ T cells in alopecia areata. General study points: In scalp samples, resident alphabeta T cells of normal skin are also sequenced. Mice showed clearer TCR sharing than patients did, a gap that was possibly HLA-related.

The receptor's source is a human donor with alopecia areata. The chain joins TRBV14 to TRBJ2-1, with TRBD2 identical over 11 bases. The sample comprised skin. The DNA for the CDR3 is TGTGCCAGCAGCCAAGGTAGCGGGAGGGCCGATGAGCAGTTCTTC. Amino acids: CASSQGSGRADEQFF.